These 21 T cell receptor beta chains were sequenced from one sample in a study of blood T cell repertoires in COVID-19. Clones were read by immunoSEQ multiplex PCR, and TCRdb kept only the in-frame ones, dropping some. The sample includes tens of thousands of clones, 80% to 90% of them seen just once. Sequencing used peripheral blood. All receptors derive from a woman over 75 with acute or convalescent COVID-19.

This chain links TRBV6-5 with TRBJ1-1; possibly TRBD1 for D (5 bases). Trimming left V 6 bases short and J 11 bases short, with 19 bases between. Germline loops: CDR1 MNHEY, CDR2 SVGAGI. The CDR3 runs 13 residues. The CDR3 reads CASRTGFAVSAFF. The CDR3, as DNA: TGTGCCAGCAGAACAGGTTTTGCCGTCTCGGCTTTCTTT.

The rearrangement links TRBV30 to TRBJ2-1; perhaps TRBD2 as D (5 bases). Per germline, CDR1 GTSNPN and CDR2 SVGIG (reference sequence). The length of the CDR3 is 15 residues. V was trimmed by 4 bases and J by 0 bases, leaving 13 bases between them. CDR3 in amino acids: CAWTASSGSYNEQFF. Written as DNA, the CDR3 is TGTGCCTGGACTGCGTCAAGCGGCTCCTACAATGAGCAGTTCTTC.

V and J are TRBV18 and TRBJ1-5; a possible D gene is TRBD1 (5 bases). Per the germline V gene, CDR1 is KGHSH and CDR2 is LQKENI. The CDR3 totals 14 residues. V shed 1 base and J shed 7 bases, with 11 bases lying between them. Here the CDR3 reads CASSPQGTGQPQHF. The CDR3 coding sequence is TGTGCCAGCTCACCACAGGGGACTGGGCAGCCCCAGCATTTT.

In DNA, the CDR3 is TGTGCCAGCAGCCAGGAAAAACTGTTTTTT. Translation gives CASSQEKLFF. This chain joins TRBV7-9 and TRBJ1-4, with D unresolved. Germline V gene sequence: CDR1 SEHNR, CDR2 FQNEAQ (reference sequence). The V gene lost 5 bases and the J gene lost 8 bases, with 3 bases spanning the gap. CDR3 length: 10 amino acids.

This clone was seen once. The chain combines TRBV11-2 with TRBJ2-7, with a possible D match to TRBD1 (5 bases). The V gene's germline CDR1 is SGHAT and CDR2 FQNNGV. The germline V and J ends were trimmed by 5 bases and 5 bases, with 10 bases remaining between them. The CDR3 loop spans 12 amino acids. This CDR3 reads CASSRGGHEQYF. The CDR3 DNA reads TGTGCCAGCAGCAGGGGCGGCCACGAGCAGTACTTC.

The chain uses TRBV3-1 (or the pseudogene TRBV3-2) and TRBJ1-3, with D unresolved. The germline V and J ends were trimmed by 4 bases and 8 bases, with 9 bases remaining between them. This CDR3 has 12 residues. From germline, CDR1 is LGHDT and CDR2 YNNKEL (reference sequence). The CDR3 loop reads CASSRRLDTIYF. CDR3 bases: TGTGCCAGCAGCCGACGACTGGACACCATATATTTT.

The chain employs TRBV6-2 or TRBV6-3 and TRBJ1-5; perhaps TRBD1 as D (5 bases). The CDR3 covers 15 residues. In germline, CDR1 is MNHEY, CDR2 SVGEGT. V was cut by 3 bases and J by 6 bases, with 15 bases left in between. The CDR3 sequence: CASSYVGQGIQPQHF. CDR3 DNA: TGTGCCAGCAGTTATGTTGGGCAGGGAATTCAGCCCCAGCATTTT.

Only a few counts were recorded for this clone. This chain uses TRBV2 with TRBJ1-4; 10 bases match TRBD1. Germline CDR1 reads SNHLY; CDR2 reads FYNNEI. The CDR3 sequence is 15 residues long. Trimming removed 0 bases from V and 7 bases from J; junction bases left unmatched: 2. CDR3 loop: CASSEAGTGVEKLFF. The CDR3 DNA sequence: TGTGCCAGCAGTGAAGCGGGGACAGGGGTTGAAAAACTGTTTTTT.

This chain connects TRBV5-1 to TRBJ1-1; D is undetermined. Trimming took 3 bases from V and 5 from J, leaving 17 bases between them. The CDR3 covers 15 residues. Germline V CDR1 and CDR2: SGHRS, YFSETQ. The CDR3 protein is CASSSHVGSGTEAFF. The DNA of the CDR3 is TGCGCCAGCAGCTCACATGTCGGGTCTGGGACTGAAGCTTTCTTT.

The gene calls are TRBV10-3 and TRBJ2-5, with TRBD2 identical over 12 bases. Germline CDR1 and CDR2: ENHRY and SYGVKD. V lost 11 bases and J lost 5; bases outside the gene matches: 21. The CDR3 sequence is 18 residues long. In DNA, the CDR3 is TGTGCCTTTTCAACGACTAGCGGGAGTTTCCGTCCAGTTGAGACCCAGTACTTC. The encoded protein is CAFSTTSGSFRPVETQYF.

This clone was detected only once. V gene TRBV11-2 combines with J gene TRBJ2-1, with D unclear. Trimming took 0 bases from V and 3 from J, leaving 6 bases between them. CDR1 is SGHAT, CDR2 FQNNGV, per germline. The CDR3 spans 14 residues. CDR3 loop: CASSLDANYNEQFF. CDR3 in DNA: TGTGCCAGCAGCTTAGATGCTAACTACAATGAGCAGTTCTTC.

The chain links TRBV12-5 to TRBJ1-1; possibly TRBD1 for D (5 bases). In germline, CDR1 is LGHNT, CDR2 FRNRAP. The CDR3 spans 14 residues. The V end was cut by 1 base, the J end by 8 bases, with 14 bases between. CDR3 loop: CASGLEGRGAEAFF. The CDR3 region has the DNA TGTGCTAGTGGTTTGGAGGGCCGCGGGGCCGAAGCTTTCTTT.

This chain uses TRBV3-1 (or the pseudogene TRBV3-2) with TRBJ1-5; weak D call: TRBD1 (5 bases). This CDR3 spans 20 amino acids. V gave up 0 bases and J gave up 1 base, with 22 bases separating them. Looked up from germline, CDR1 is LGHDT and CDR2 is YNNKEL (reference sequence). The DNA for the CDR3 is TGTGCCAGCAGCCAAGATCAGCGGGGGGGGGAGGTAAGGAGCAATCAGCCCCAGCATTTT. Translated: CASSQDQRGGEVRSNQPQHF.

This clone appeared a single time. This chain joins TRBV18 and TRBJ1-2; unclear D gene. The CDR3 has 13 amino acids. V lost 6 bases and J 2 bases, leaving 10 bases between the germline ends. CDR1 is KGHSH and CDR2 is LQKENI in the germline V gene. The CDR3 loop is CASSPSVNYGYTF. For the CDR3, the DNA is TGTGCCAGCTCCCCTTCGGTCAACTATGGCTACACCTTC.

The V gene is TRBV5-1, the J gene TRBJ1-3; tentatively, D is TRBD1 (6 bases). Trimming shortened V by 0 bases and J by 4 bases, and 11 bases separated the two germline ends. The CDR3 has 15 amino acids. Germline loops: CDR1 SGHRS, CDR2 YFSETQ. The CDR3 DNA reads TGCGCCAGCAGCTTGGGGGGACAACCCGGAAACACCATATATTTT. Translating it yields CASSLGGQPGNTIYF.

The rearrangement uses TRBV9 and TRBJ1-2; D is perhaps TRBD1 (5 bases). Germline CDR1 is SGDLS and CDR2 is YYNGEE. The CDR3 is 15 residues long. The ends were cut back, 4 bases at V and 4 bases at J, with 17 bases in the middle. The CDR3 is CASSPRGGEVYGYTF. The DNA of the CDR3 is TGTGCCAGCAGCCCCAGAGGAGGGGAGGTCTATGGCTACACCTTC.

The V and J genes are TRBV27 and TRBJ2-3; possible D gene TRBD2, 5 bases. The CDR3 has 15 residues. CDR1 and CDR2 (germline): MNHEY, SMNVEV (reference sequence). The V end was cut by 3 bases, the J end by 0 bases, with 10 bases between. CDR3: CASSLRVYSTDTQYF. CDR3 DNA: TGTGCCAGCAGTTTGCGGGTCTATAGCACAGATACGCAGTATTTT.

The CDR3 bases are TGTGCCAGCAGTTACTCGACGGCAGGGGAAGAGACCCAGTACTTC. Amino acid sequence: CASSYSTAGEETQYF. This chain links TRBV6-2 or TRBV6-3 with TRBJ2-5; maybe TRBD1 (6 bases). The length of the CDR3 is 15 residues. CDR1 and CDR2 (germline): MNHEY, SVGEGT. V lost 0 bases and J lost 3, with 11 bases in between.

The V call is TRBV2, the J call TRBJ2-1; 9 bases line up with TRBD2. CDR3 length equals 15 residues. The V gene end was trimmed by 8 bases and the J gene end by 8 bases; junction bases not matched to a gene: 13. Germline V gives CDR1 SNHLY, CDR2 FYNNEI. The CDR3 nucleotides are TGTGCCAGCGGCCTCTTTAGCGGGAGTGGCGATGAGCAGTTCTTC. This gives the protein CASGLFSGSGDEQFF.

The sample holds one count of this clone. The chain employs TRBV24-1 and TRBJ2-3; no clear D. V was shortened by 4 bases and J by 0 bases, with 7 bases between the two germline ends. In germline, CDR1 is KGHDR, CDR2 SFDVKD. This CDR3 has 14 amino acids. The CDR3 DNA reads TGTGCCACCAGTGACTCGTCTAGCACAGATACGCAGTATTTT. Translated: CATSDSSSTDTQYF.

This sequence joins TRBV10-3 and TRBJ2-3, with 16 bases identical to TRBD2. The CDR3 sequence is 18 residues long. The ends lost 4 bases at V and 2 bases at J; junction bases unmatched: 6. Looked up from germline, CDR1 is ENHRY and CDR2 is SYGVKD. CDR3 DNA: TGTGCCATCAGTGCGGGACTAGCGGGGGGGCCCGACACAGATACGCAGTATTTT. Protein product: CAISAGLAGGPDTDTQYF.